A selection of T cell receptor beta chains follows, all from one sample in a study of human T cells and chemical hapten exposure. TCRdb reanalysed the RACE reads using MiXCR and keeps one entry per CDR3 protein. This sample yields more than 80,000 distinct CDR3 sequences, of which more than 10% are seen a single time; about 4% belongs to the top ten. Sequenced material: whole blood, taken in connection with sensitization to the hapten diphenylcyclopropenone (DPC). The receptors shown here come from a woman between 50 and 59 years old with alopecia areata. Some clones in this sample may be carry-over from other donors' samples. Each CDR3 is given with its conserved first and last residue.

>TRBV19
CASSIGLAGDTDTQYF
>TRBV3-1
CASSQRSLAGGVTDTQYF
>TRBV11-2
CASSPRRGTAAKNIQYF
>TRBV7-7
CAVTRGTTNTGELFF
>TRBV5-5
CASSLAGWQGTEAFF
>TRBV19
CASSRTSGNYEQYF
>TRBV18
CASSLEQGGGHTEAFF
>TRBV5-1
CASSPTIAGAGEQYF
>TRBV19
CASSNGDRVTDTQYF
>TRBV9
CASSVGTSGSKQYF
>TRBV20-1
CAWFKETQYF